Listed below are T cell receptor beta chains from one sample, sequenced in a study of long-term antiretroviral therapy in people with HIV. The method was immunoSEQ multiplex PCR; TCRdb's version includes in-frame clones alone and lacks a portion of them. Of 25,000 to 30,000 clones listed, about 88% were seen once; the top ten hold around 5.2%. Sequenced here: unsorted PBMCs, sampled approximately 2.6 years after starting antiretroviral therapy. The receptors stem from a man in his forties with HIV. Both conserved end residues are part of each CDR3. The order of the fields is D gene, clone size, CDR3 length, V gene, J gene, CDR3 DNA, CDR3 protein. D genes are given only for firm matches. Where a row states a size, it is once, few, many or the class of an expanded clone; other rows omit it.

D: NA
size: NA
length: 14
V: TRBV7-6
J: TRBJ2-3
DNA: TGTGCCAGCAGCTTGGAGTGGGGCAAGGATACGCAGTATTTT
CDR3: CASSLEWGKDTQYF

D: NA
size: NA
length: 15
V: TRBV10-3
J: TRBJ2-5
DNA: TGTGCCATCAGTGAGTCTAGTGGTCTCGGGGAGACCCAGTACTTC
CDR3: CAISESSGLGETQYF

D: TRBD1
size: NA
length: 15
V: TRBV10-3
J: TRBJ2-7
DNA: TGTGCCATCAGAATAGGGGCAGGGGGTAGCTACGAGCAGTACTTC
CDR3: CAIRIGAGGSYEQYF

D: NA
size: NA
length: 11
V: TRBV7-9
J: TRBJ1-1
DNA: TGTGCCAGCAGCCTGGGCACTGAAGCTTTCTTT
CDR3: CASSLGTEAFF

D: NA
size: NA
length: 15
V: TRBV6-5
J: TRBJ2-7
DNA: TGTGCCAGCAGTTACTCCTCGGGAGTTGAGGACGAGCAGTACTTC
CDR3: CASSYSSGVEDEQYF

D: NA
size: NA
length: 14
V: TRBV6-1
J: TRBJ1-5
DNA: TGTGCCAGCAGTGCGATCGGGGGCAGTCAGCCCCAGCATTTT
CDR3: CASSAIGGSQPQHF

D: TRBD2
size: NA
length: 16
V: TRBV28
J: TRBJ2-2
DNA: TGTGCCAGCAGTTTATTTAGCGGGGGGGGCACCGGGGAGCTGTTTTTT
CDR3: CASSLFSGGGTGELFF

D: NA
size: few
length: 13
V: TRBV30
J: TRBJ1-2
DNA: TGTGCCTGGGCTACAGGAGGGTCCTATGGCTACACCTTC
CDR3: CAWATGGSYGYTF

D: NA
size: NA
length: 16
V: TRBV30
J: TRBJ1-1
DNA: TGTGCCTGGAGTGTACAGTCCGGGGGGTGGTACACTGAAGCTTTCTTT
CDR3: CAWSVQSGGWYTEAFF

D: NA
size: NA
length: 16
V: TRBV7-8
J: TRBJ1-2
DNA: TGTGCCAGCAGCTTGGGTCGGGAGGGCGCGCGGCGGGGCTACACCTTC
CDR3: CASSLGREGARRGYTF

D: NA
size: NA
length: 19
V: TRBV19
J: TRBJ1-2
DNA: TGTGCCAGTAGTATGTATAACGCACGGTTTCTAAAGGGATTTGATGGCTACACCTTC
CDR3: CASSMYNARFLKGFDGYTF

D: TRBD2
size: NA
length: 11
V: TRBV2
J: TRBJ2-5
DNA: TGTGCCAGTGAGCGGGAGGAGACCCAGTACTTC
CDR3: CASEREETQYF

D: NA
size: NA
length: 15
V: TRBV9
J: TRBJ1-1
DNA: TGTGCCAGCAGCAACGACGGACAGTTGAACACTGAAGCTTTCTTT
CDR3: CASSNDGQLNTEAFF

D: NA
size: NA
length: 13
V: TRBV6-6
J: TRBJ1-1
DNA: TGTGCCAGCAGTTACCCAGGAGACACTGAAGCTTTCTTT
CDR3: CASSYPGDTEAFF

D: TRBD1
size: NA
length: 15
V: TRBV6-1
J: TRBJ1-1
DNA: TGTGCCAGCGATACAGGGGAGGGATTGAGCACTGAAGCTTTCTTT
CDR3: CASDTGEGLSTEAFF

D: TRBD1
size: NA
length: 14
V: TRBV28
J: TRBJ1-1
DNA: TGTGCCAGCAGTTTTGAGTGGGGCAGGGGGCTAGCTTTCTTT
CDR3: CASSFEWGRGLAFF

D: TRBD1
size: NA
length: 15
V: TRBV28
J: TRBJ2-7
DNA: TGTGCCAGCAGTCCTTCGGGACAGGGATCCTACGAGCAGTACTTC
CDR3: CASSPSGQGSYEQYF

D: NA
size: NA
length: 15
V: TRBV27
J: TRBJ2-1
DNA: TGTGCCAGCAGTTTCGGGGACTCTTCCTACAATGAGCAGTTCTTC
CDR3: CASSFGDSSYNEQFF

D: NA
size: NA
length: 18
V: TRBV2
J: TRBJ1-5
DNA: TGTGCCAGCAGCCCCCCCCTTTTAGGACACCTAAGCAATCAGCCCCAGCATTTT
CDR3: CASSPPLLGHLSNQPQHF

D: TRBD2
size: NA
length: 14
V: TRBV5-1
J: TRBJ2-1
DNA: TGCGCCAGCAGCTTTCGGCTAGCGGTCCATGCCCAGTTCTTC
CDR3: CASSFRLAVHAQFF

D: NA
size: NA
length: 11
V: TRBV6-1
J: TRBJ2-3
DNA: TGTGCCAGCACTCTCTCTGGGGGGCAGTATTTT
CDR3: CASTLSGGQYF

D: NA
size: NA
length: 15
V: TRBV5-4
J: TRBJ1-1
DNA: TGTGCCAGCAGCGTAGGGGGTACTGGAAACACTGAAGCTTTCTTT
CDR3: CASSVGGTGNTEAFF

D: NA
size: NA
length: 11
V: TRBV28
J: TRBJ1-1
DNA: TGTGCCAGCAGTTTAATGACCCGTGCTTTCTTT
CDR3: CASSLMTRAFF

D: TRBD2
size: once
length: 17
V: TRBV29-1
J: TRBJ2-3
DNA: TGCAGCGTTGAAGATAAACGGGGGAGGGACTACACAGATACGCAGTATTTT
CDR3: CSVEDKRGRDYTDTQYF

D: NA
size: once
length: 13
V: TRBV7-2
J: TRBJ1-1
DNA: TGTGCCAGCAGCTTACTACGGGACACTGAAGCTTTCTTT
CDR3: CASSLLRDTEAFF

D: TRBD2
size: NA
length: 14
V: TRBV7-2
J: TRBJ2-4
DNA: TGTGCCAGCAGCTTAGTCGGGGAGGGGAACATTCAGTACTTC
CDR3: CASSLVGEGNIQYF

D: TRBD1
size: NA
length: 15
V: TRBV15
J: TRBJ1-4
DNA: TGTGCCACCAGCAGAGTCCGGGACAGGGACGAAAAACTGTTTTTT
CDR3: CATSRVRDRDEKLFF

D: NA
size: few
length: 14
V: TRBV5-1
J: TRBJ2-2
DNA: TGCGCCAGCAGCTTGGTCCAGAACACCGGGGAGCTGTTTTTT
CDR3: CASSLVQNTGELFF

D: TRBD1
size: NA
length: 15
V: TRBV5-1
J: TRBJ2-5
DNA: TGCGCCAGCAGCTTAGGGGACAGGGTACAGGAGACCCAGTACTTC
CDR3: CASSLGDRVQETQYF

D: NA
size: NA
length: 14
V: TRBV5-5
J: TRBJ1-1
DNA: TGTGCCAGCAGCTTGGTTCCCGGACCCACTGAAGCTTTCTTT
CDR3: CASSLVPGPTEAFF

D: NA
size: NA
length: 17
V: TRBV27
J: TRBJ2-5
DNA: TGTGCCAGCAGTCCGACCGTCGGACGGATCCAGGGAGAGACCCAGTACTTC
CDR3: CASSPTVGRIQGETQYF

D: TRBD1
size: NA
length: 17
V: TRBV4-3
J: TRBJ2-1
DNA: TGCGCCAGCAGCCAACCCCCCGGGACAGGGATCCTAGGTGAGCAGTTCTTC
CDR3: CASSQPPGTGILGEQFF

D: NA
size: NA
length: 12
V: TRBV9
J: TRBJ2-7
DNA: TGTGCCAGCAGCGCGGACATCTCCGAGCAGTACTTC
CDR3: CASSADISEQYF

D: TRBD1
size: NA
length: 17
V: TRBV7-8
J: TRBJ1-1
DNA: TGTGCCAGCAGCTTTTCAGGGGGAGTTGGGGGGAACACTGAAGCTTTCTTT
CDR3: CASSFSGGVGGNTEAFF

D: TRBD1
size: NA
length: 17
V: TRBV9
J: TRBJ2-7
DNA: TGTGCCAGCAGCGCCGGCATCACTGGGGGACAGGCGGACGAGCAGTACTTC
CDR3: CASSAGITGGQADEQYF

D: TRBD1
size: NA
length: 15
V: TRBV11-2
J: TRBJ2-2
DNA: TGTGCCAGCAGCACACAGGGGGCGGGCACCGGGGAGCTGTTTTTT
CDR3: CASSTQGAGTGELFF